Presented here are 13 T cell receptor beta chains from one specimen sequenced in a study of blood T cells in healthy people across ages. Using a J-beta primer mix together with a sample-barcoded 5' primer, a second PCR was run for roughly 6 to 12 cycles. TCRdb reprocessed the 5' RACE reads with MiXCR, giving one entry per CDR3 protein. Of just under 750,000 distinct CDR3 sequences in the sample, around a fifth were seen once. The sample consisted of blood. The receptors stem from a man aged 70 or older in good health.

J is TRBJ1-1 and V is TRBV6-6; D is uncertain. Deletions cut 9 bases from V and 2 bases from J, with 13 bases between. Germline-derived CDR1 and CDR2 are MNHNY and SVGAGI (reference sequence). This CDR3 has 13 residues. The CDR3 DNA sequence: TGTGCCAGTAGATTACAGCTAAACACTGAAGCTTTCTTT. Amino acid sequence: CASRLQLNTEAFF.

The CDR3 bases are TGTGCCAGCAGTGCGGGACAGGGCACCTACAATGAGCAGTTCTTC. Translation: CASSAGQGTYNEQFF. The chain uses TRBV12-3 or TRBV12-4 and TRBJ2-1; TRBD1 agrees at 9 bases. J gave up 2 bases and V 5 bases, and 4 bases lay outside the gene matches. This CDR3 has 15 residues.

The table lists this clonotype with a few counts. This rearrangement joins TRBV11-3 to TRBJ2-3, with TRBD2 matching 8 bases. V lost 8 bases to trimming and J lost 3 bases; unmatched junction nucleotides: 13. The CDR3 runs 16 residues. Per germline, CDR1 SGHNT and CDR2 YENEEA. CDR3 region: CASGPVGTRGTDTQYF. CDR3 sequence (DNA): TGTGCCAGCGGCCCCGTGGGGACTAGGGGGACAGATACGCAGTATTTT.

In its sample, this clonotype was seen a few times. The V call is TRBV12-3 or TRBV12-4, the J call TRBJ2-5, with TRBD2 as a possible D gene (5 bases). The J call may be in error: the DNA end matches TRBJ2-1 better. This CDR3 contains 13 residues. The CDR3 coding sequence is TGTGCCAGCAGTCCCACTAGTGTTAGTGAGCAGTTCTTC. Protein sequence: CASSPTSVSEQFF.

This clonotype has just a few counts. The genes are TRBV12-3 or TRBV12-4 and TRBJ2-1, with D perhaps TRBD1 or TRBD2 (5 bases each). This CDR3 has 14 residues. Trimming pared 6 bases from V and 11 bases from J, leaving 20 bases between. This CDR3 reads CASSSGRKREKQFF. The CDR3 region has the DNA TGTGCCAGCAGCTCGGGACGGAAAAGGGAGAAGCAGTTCTTC.

The rearrangement uses TRBV12-3 or TRBV12-4 and TRBJ2-5; 9 nucleotides align to TRBD1. The DNA end is a closer match to TRBJ2-1, so the J assignment may be wrong. The CDR3 totals 16 residues. CDR3 residues: CASSPRDRVIFGEQFF. CDR3 nucleotide sequence: TGTGCCAGCAGTCCTCGGGACAGGGTCATCTTCGGTGAGCAGTTCTTC.

The V gene is TRBV12-3 or TRBV12-4, the J gene TRBJ2-7, with D possibly matching TRBD2 (7 bases). The V end was cut by 5 bases, the J end by 1 base, with 15 bases between. This CDR3 region has 15 residues. The CDR3 reads CASSPGLGGSYEQYV. CDR3 nucleotides: TGTGCCAGCAGTCCCGGACTAGGGGGATCCTACGAGCAGTACGTC.

The chain employs TRBV15 and TRBJ1-2; the match to TRBD1 covers 9 bases. CDR1 and CDR2 (germline): LNHNV, YYDKDF (reference sequence). The CDR3 is 17 residues long. The V segment lost 0 bases and the J segment 2 bases; nucleotides outside the gene matches: 7. The CDR3 region has the DNA TGTGCCACCAGCAGAGATAAGGGACAGGGATTGAACTATGGCTACACCTTC. Its translation: CATSRDKGQGLNYGYTF.

This clonotype was detected a few times. The gene calls are TRBV12-3 or TRBV12-4 and TRBJ2-1; tentatively, D is TRBD1 (6 bases). This CDR3 has 13 residues. V was pared by 8 bases and J by 5 bases, with 13 bases between. CDR3 coding DNA: TGTGCCAGCCAGGGGTTGGTTCACAATGAGCAGTTCTTC. Translated: CASQGLVHNEQFF.

This clonotype was counted a few times. The gene calls are TRBV6-6 and TRBJ1-5; a possible D gene is TRBD1 (6 bases). Germline loops: CDR1 MNHNY, CDR2 SVGAGI (reference sequence). V lost 8 bases to trimming and J lost 7 bases, with 21 bases between them. The length of the CDR3 is 15 residues. In DNA, the CDR3 is TGTGCCAGCGCCCCGATTCAGGGTGACAGGCAGCCCCAGCATTTT. Encoded protein: CASAPIQGDRQPQHF.

This rearrangement joins TRBV29-1 to TRBJ2-5; 8 nucleotides line up with TRBD2. The CDR3 totals 14 residues. CDR1 and CDR2 from the germline V gene are SQVTM and ANQGSEA. Trimming at V came to 4 bases and at J to 1 base, leaving 5 bases not matched to a gene. The CDR3, as DNA: TGCAGCGTTGGCCCACTAGCGGTCCAAGAGACCCAGTACTTC. Translated: CSVGPLAVQETQYF.

The chain is built from TRBV12-5 and TRBJ2-1; D may be TRBD2 (5 bases). Trimming removed 6 bases from V and 5 bases from J, with 14 bases in between. CDR1 LGHNT and CDR2 FRNRAP come from the germline V gene. The CDR3 is 14 amino acids. The CDR3 spells CASGPIALHNEQFF. CDR3 DNA sequence: TGTGCTAGTGGACCGATAGCGTTACACAATGAGCAGTTCTTC.

V is TRBV21-1 and J is TRBJ2-1; TRBD2 is the table's D call, not checked against the DNA. TRBV21-1 is described as a pseudogene. This CDR3 comprises 24 residues. This chain's CDR3 is CASSKALGFEIGTSGPSSYNEQFF. For the CDR3, the DNA is TGTGCCAGCAGCAAAGCGCTGGGTTTCGAGATTGGGACTAGCGGGCCGAGCTCCTACAATGAGCAGTTCTTC.